This is a list of T cell receptor beta chains from one sample in a study of T cell changes during pregnancy in multiple sclerosis. Assay used: immunoSEQ multiplex PCR; TCRdb lists only in-frame clones, some missing. The table includes approximately 100,000 clones, roughly 93% detected once. The input for sequencing was peripheral blood, taken after pregnancy. These receptors were collected from a female donor with multiple sclerosis, enrolled in a pregnancy study. The CDR3 runs from the conserved cysteine through the conserved F or W. A D gene is named only where the DNA matches it firmly. A row's size may be missing; if present it is once, few, many or a size class.

-	TRBV7-9	TRBJ2-4	-	CASSLRGTPSLAKNIQYF	TGTGCCAGCAGCTTAAGGGGGACACCTTCTTTAGCCAAAAACATTCAGTACTTC
-	TRBV4-1	TRBJ2-3	TRBD2	CASSQVPLAGGPLGTDTQYF	TGCGCCAGCAGCCAAGTTCCCCTAGCGGGAGGGCCTCTAGGCACAGATACGCAGTATTTT
-	TRBV6-5	TRBJ1-1	-	CASSLGALNTEAFF	TGTGCCAGCAGCTTAGGGGCTCTGAACACTGAAGCTTTCTTT
-	TRBV19	TRBJ1-5	TRBD1	CASSLPPYRGLDQPQHF	TGTGCCAGTAGTCTCCCACCGTACAGGGGGCTCGATCAGCCCCAGCATTTT
-	TRBV5-5	TRBJ1-5	-	CASSLGGDNLPYQPQHF	TGTGCCAGCAGCTTGGGGGGCGACAACCTTCCGTATCAGCCCCAGCATTTT
-	TRBV7-2	TRBJ1-5	-	CASSLWGGEDQPQHF	TGTGCCAGCAGCTTATGGGGTGGGGAGGATCAGCCCCAGCATTTT
-	TRBV25-1	TRBJ2-3	TRBD1	CASRQGSTDTQYF	TGTGCCAGCAGACAGGGGAGCACAGATACGCAGTATTTT
-	TRBV9	TRBJ1-1	-	CASSLVGRGVNTEAFF	TGTGCCAGCAGCCTCGTCGGGAGGGGTGTGAACACTGAAGCTTTCTTT
once	TRBV18	TRBJ1-1	-	CASSPDIAAGGAEAFF	TGTGCCAGCTCACCAGATATAGCCGCCGGCGGCGCTGAAGCTTTCTTT
once	TRBV9	TRBJ2-2	TRBD2	CASQRLAGVGELFF	TGTGCCAGCCAAAGACTAGCGGGGGTTGGGGAGCTGTTTTTT
-	TRBV7-2	TRBJ1-2	TRBD1	CASSHGTGDGYTF	TGTGCCAGCAGCCACGGGACAGGGGATGGCTACACCTTC
-	TRBV9	TRBJ2-2	TRBD2	CASSPRLAGVFNTGELFF	TGTGCCAGCAGCCCCAGACTAGCGGGGGTCTTTAACACCGGGGAGCTGTTTTTT
-	TRBV7-3	TRBJ2-5	TRBD2	CASSLSGGGVETQYF	TGTGCCAGCAGCTTAAGTGGGGGGGGTGTTGAGACCCAGTACTTC
once	TRBV2	TRBJ1-2	TRBD1	CASTGQGAGGYTF	TGTGCCAGCACCGGACAGGGGGCTGGTGGCTACACCTTC
once	TRBV30	TRBJ2-7	TRBD1	CAWSVTGQGFYEQYF	TGTGCCTGGAGTGTAACTGGACAGGGATTCTACGAGCAGTACTTC
-	TRBV6-5	TRBJ1-1	TRBD1	CASSYAGGISTEAFF	TGTGCCAGCAGTTACGCAGGGGGCATTAGCACTGAAGCTTTCTTT
-	TRBV7-9	TRBJ2-7	TRBD2	CASTPAGGAYEQYF	TGTGCCAGCACCCCAGCGGGGGGGGCCTACGAGCAGTACTTC